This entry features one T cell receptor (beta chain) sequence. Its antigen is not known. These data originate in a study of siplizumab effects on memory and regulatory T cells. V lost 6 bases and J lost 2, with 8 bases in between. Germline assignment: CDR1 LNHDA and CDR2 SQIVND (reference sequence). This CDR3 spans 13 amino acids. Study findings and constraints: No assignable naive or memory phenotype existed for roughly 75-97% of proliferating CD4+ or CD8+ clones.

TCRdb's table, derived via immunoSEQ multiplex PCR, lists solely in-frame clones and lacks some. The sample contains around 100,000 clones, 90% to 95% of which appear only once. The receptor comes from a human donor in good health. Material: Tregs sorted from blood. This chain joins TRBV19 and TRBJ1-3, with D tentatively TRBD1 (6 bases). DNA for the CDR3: TGTGCCAGTAGCTGGACAGCTGGAAACACCATATATTTT. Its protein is CASSWTAGNTIYF.